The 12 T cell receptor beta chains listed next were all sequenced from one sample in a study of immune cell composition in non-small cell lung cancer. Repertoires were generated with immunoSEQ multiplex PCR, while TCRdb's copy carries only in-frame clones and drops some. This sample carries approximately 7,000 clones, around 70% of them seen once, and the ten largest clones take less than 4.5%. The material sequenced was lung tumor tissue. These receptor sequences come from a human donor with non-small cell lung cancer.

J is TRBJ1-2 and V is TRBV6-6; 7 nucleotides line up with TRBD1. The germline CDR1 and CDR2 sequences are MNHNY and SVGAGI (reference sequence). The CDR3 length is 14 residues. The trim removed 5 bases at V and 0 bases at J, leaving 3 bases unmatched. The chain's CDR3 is CASSPGQANYGYTF. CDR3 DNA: TGTGCCAGCAGTCCCGGACAGGCTAACTATGGCTACACCTTC.

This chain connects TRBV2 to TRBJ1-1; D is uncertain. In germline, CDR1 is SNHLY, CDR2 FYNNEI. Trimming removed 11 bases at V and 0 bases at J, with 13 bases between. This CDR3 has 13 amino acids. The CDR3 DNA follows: TGTGCCGGGCGAGGGCAGATGAACACTGAAGCTTTCTTT. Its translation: CAGRGQMNTEAFF. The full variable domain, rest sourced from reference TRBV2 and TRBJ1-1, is EPEVTQTPSHQVTQMGQEVILRCVPISNHLYFYWYRQILGQKVEFLVSFYNNEISEKSEIFDDQFSVERPDGSNFTLKIRSTKLEDSAMYFCAGRGQMNTEAFFGQGTRLTVV.

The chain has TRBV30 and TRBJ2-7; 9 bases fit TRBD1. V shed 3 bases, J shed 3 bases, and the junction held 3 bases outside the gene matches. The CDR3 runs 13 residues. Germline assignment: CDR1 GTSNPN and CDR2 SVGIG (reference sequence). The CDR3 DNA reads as TGTGCCTGGAGCCGGACAGGGGTCTACGAGCAGTACTTC. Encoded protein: CAWSRTGVYEQYF.

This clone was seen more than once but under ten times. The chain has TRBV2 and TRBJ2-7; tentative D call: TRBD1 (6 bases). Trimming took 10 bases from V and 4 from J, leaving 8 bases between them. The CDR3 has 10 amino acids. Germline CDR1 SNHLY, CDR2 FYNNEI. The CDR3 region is CAKGQYEQYF. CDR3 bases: TGTGCCAAAGGACAGTACGAGCAGTACTTC.

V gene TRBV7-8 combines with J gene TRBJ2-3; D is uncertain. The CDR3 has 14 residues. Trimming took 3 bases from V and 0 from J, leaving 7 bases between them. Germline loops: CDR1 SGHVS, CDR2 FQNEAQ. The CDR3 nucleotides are TGTGCCAGCAGCTTTATCTCTAGCACAGATACGCAGTATTTT. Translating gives CASSFISSTDTQYF.

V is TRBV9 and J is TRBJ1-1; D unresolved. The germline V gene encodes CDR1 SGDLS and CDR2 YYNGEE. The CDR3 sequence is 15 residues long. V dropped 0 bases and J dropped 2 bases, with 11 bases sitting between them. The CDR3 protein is CASSVDPDFNTEAFF. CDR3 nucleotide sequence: TGTGCCAGCAGCGTAGATCCAGATTTTAACACTGAAGCTTTCTTT.

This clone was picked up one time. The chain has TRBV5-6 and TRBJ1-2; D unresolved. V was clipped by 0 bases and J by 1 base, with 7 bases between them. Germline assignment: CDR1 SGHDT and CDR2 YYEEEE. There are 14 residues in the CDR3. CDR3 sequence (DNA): TGTGCCAGCAGCTTGGCCGGAGATAACTATGGCTACACCTTC. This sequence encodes CASSLAGDNYGYTF.

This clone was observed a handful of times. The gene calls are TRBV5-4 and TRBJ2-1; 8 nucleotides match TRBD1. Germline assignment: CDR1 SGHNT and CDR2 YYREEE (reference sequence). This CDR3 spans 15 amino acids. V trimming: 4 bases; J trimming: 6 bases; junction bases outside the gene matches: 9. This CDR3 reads CASSDGQGKGNEQFF. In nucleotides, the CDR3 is TGTGCCAGCAGCGATGGACAGGGAAAGGGCAATGAGCAGTTCTTC.

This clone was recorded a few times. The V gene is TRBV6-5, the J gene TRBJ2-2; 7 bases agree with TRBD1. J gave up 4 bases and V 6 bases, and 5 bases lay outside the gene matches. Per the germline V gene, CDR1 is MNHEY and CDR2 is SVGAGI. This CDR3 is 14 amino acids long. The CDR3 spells CASRPDRATGELFF. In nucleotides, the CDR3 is TGTGCCAGCAGGCCAGACAGGGCCACCGGGGAGCTGTTTTTT.

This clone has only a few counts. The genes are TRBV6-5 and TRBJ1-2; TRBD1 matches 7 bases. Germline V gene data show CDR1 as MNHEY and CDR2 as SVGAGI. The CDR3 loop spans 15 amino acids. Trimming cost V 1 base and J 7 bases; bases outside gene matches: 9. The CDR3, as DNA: TGTGCCAGCAGTTACTTCAGGGGGTCGCCGCGTGGCTACACCTTC. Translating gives CASSYFRGSPRGYTF.

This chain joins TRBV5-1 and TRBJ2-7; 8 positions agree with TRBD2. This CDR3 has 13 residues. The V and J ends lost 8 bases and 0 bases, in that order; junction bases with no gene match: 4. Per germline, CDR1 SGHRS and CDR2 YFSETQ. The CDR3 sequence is CASKGTSSYEQYF. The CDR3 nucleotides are TGCGCCAGTAAAGGGACTAGCTCCTACGAGCAGTACTTC.

This chain's CDR3 is CASTREGRDTEAFF. Here the CDR3 DNA reads TGCGCCAGCACCCGGGAGGGGCGGGACACTGAAGCTTTCTTT. The chain joins TRBV10-2 to TRBJ1-1, with a weak D call TRBD1 (5 bases). The V and J ends lost 7 bases and 3 bases respectively, with 15 bases between them. The CDR3 covers 14 residues. From germline, CDR1 is WSHSY and CDR2 SAAADI.